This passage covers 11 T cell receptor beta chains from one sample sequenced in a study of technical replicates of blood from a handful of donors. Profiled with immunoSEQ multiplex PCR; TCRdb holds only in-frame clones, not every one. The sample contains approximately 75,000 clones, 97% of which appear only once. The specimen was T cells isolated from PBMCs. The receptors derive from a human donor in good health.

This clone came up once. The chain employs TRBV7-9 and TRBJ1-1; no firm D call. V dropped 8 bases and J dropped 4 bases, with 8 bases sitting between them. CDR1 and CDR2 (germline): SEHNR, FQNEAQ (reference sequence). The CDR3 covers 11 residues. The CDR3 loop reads CASGTGTEAFF. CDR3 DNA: TGTGCCAGCGGAACGGGCACTGAAGCTTTCTTT.

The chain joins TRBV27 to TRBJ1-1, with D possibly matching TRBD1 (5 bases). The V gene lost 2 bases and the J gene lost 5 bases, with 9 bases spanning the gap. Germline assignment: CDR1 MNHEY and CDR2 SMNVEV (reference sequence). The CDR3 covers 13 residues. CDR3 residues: CASSLMEGTEAFF. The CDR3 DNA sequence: TGTGCCAGCAGTTTAATGGAGGGGACTGAAGCTTTCTTT.

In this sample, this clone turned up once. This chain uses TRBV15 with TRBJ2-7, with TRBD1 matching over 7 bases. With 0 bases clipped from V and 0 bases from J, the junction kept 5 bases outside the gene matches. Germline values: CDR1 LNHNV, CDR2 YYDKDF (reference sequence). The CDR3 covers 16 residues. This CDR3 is CATSREGGSGSYEQYF. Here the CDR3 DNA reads TGTGCCACCAGCAGAGAAGGGGGCAGCGGCTCCTACGAGCAGTACTTC.

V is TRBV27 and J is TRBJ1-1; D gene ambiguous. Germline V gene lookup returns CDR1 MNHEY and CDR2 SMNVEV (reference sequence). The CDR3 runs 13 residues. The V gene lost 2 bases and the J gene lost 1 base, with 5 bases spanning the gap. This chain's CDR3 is CASSLQSNTEAFF. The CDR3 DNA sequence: TGTGCCAGCAGTTTACAATCGAACACTGAAGCTTTCTTT.

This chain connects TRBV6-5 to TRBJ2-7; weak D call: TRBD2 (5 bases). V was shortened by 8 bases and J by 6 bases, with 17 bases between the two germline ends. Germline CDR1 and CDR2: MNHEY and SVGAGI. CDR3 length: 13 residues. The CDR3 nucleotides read TGTGCCAGCTGCTTTAGCGAGGATGGCGAGCAGTACTTC. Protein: CASCFSEDGEQYF.

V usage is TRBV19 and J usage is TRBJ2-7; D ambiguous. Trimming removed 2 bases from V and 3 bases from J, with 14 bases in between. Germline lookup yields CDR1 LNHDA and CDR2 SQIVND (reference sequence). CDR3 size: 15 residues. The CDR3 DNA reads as TGTGCCAGTAGTATAATAGCCGGAGATAGCTACGAGCAGTACTTC. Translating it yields CASSIIAGDSYEQYF.

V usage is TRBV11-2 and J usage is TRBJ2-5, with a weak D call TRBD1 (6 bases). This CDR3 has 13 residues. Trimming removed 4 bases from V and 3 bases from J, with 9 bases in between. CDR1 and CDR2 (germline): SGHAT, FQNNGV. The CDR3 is CASSSGQKETQYF. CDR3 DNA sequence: TGTGCCAGCAGCTCCGGACAGAAAGAGACCCAGTACTTC. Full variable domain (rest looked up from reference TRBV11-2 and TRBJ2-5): EAGVAQSPRYKIIEKRQSVAFWCNPISGHATLYWYQQILGQGPKLLIQFQNNGVVDDSQLPKDRFSAERLKGVDSTLKIQPAKLEDSAVYLCASSSGQKETQYFGPGTRLLVL.

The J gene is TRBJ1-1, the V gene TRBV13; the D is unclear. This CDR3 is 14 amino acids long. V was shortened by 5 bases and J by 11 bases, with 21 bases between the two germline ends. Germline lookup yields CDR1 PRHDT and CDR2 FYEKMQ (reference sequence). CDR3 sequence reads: CASSASLRRLGAFF. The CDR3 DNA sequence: TGTGCCAGCAGCGCCTCCCTTCGAAGACTAGGGGCTTTCTTT.

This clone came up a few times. This CDR3 reads CASSPGWAGENTEAFF. The CDR3 DNA reads TGTGCCAGCAGCCCCGGTTGGGCGGGGGAAAACACTGAAGCTTTCTTT. The V and J genes are TRBV9 and TRBJ1-1; D perhaps matches TRBD1 (5 bases). The germline V gene encodes CDR1 SGDLS and CDR2 YYNGEE. V dropped 4 bases and J dropped 2 bases, with 18 bases sitting between them. CDR3 size: 16 residues.

Here the CDR3 reads CASSPGLAGYQETQYF. CDR3 DNA sequence: TGTGCCAGCAGCCCCGGACTAGCGGGGTACCAAGAGACCCAGTACTTC. The V and J genes are TRBV7-9 and TRBJ2-5; the match to TRBD2 covers 12 bases. With V trimmed by 5 bases and J by 0 bases, 4 bases remained unmatched. The germline CDR1 and CDR2 sequences are SEHNR and FQNEAQ (reference sequence). The CDR3 spans 16 residues.

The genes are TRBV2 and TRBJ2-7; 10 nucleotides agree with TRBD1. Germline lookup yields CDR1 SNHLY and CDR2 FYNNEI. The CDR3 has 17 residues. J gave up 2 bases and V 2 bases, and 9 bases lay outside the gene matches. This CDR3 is CASSEPGQGIGAYEQYF. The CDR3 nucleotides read TGTGCCAGCAGTGAACCGGGACAGGGGATCGGCGCCTACGAGCAGTACTTC.